These T cell receptor beta chains were read from a single sample in a study of OX40 agonist ivuxolimab in advanced cancers. Sequencing was performed with immunoSEQ multiplex PCR; in TCRdb, only in-frame clones are kept and a portion is missing. The data hold about 30,000 clones, with less than 95% observed a single time. Sequencing was performed on CD4+ or CD8+ T cells sorted from blood, taken in a trial of the OX40 agonist ivuxolimab. The receptors originated from an adult with an advanced solid tumor such as melanoma, head and neck, liver or kidney cancer. CDR3s leave out the opening cysteine and the closing phenylalanine or tryptophan. Each record gives: clone size, J gene, V gene, CDR3 protein. Clone size appears in some rows only: once, few, many, or a class for an expanded clone.

abundance: .
j_gene: TRBJ1-5
v_gene: TRBV27
CDR3aa: ASSFDNVQPQH

abundance: once
j_gene: TRBJ2-2
v_gene: TRBV10-1
CDR3aa: AIYRGAGGKTGELF

abundance: .
j_gene: TRBJ2-5
v_gene: TRBV9
CDR3aa: ASSVSGRTQETQY

abundance: .
j_gene: TRBJ1-1
v_gene: TRBV11-3
CDR3aa: ASSLLGPTNTEAF

abundance: .
j_gene: TRBJ1-1
v_gene: TRBV30
CDR3aa: AWSTGEGIEAF

abundance: .
j_gene: TRBJ2-1
v_gene: TRBV12-5
CDR3aa: ASGLTLASFPNEQF

abundance: .
j_gene: TRBJ2-7
v_gene: TRBV10-2
CDR3aa: ASVDGHEQY

abundance: medium-sized
j_gene: TRBJ2-2
v_gene: TRBV18
CDR3aa: ASSPMRFTGELF

abundance: .
j_gene: TRBJ2-7
v_gene: TRBV9
CDR3aa: ASSVAQGAIDEQY

abundance: .
j_gene: TRBJ2-7
v_gene: TRBV5-6
CDR3aa: ASSPGGGGYYEQY

abundance: .
j_gene: TRBJ2-7
v_gene: TRBV6-6
CDR3aa: ASSLGTVEQY

abundance: few
j_gene: TRBJ1-2
v_gene: TRBV5-6
CDR3aa: ASSFHRGYGYT

abundance: .
j_gene: TRBJ2-1
v_gene: TRBV27
CDR3aa: ASSFVGPLQGGYNEQF

abundance: .
j_gene: TRBJ2-2
v_gene: TRBV29-1
CDR3aa: SVARQGLNTGELF

abundance: .
j_gene: TRBJ1-1
v_gene: TRBV4-3
CDR3aa: ASSQGVGDTEAF

abundance: .
j_gene: TRBJ2-5
v_gene: TRBV11-3
CDR3aa: ASSPGLAGVETQY

abundance: .
j_gene: TRBJ2-7
v_gene: TRBV30
CDR3aa: AWSVFYGKRFYEQY

abundance: .
j_gene: TRBJ2-7
v_gene: TRBV7-9
CDR3aa: ASSFGGQGIDEQY

abundance: once
j_gene: TRBJ2-1
v_gene: TRBV15
CDR3aa: ATSRKPAVISYNEQF

abundance: .
j_gene: TRBJ2-1
v_gene: TRBV7-9
CDR3aa: ASSLSYGGRNEQF

abundance: .
j_gene: TRBJ2-7
v_gene: TRBV5-1
CDR3aa: ASSLATEYEQY

abundance: .
j_gene: TRBJ2-7
v_gene: TRBV13
CDR3aa: ASSTRAGSYEQY

abundance: once
j_gene: TRBJ1-2
v_gene: TRBV28
CDR3aa: ASSPRTGGGYGYT

abundance: .
j_gene: TRBJ1-4
v_gene: TRBV5-6
CDR3aa: ASSLRTGWEKLF

abundance: .
j_gene: TRBJ2-1
v_gene: TRBV5-1
CDR3aa: ASSSRTSRSYNEQF

abundance: .
j_gene: TRBJ1-5
v_gene: TRBV13
CDR3aa: ASSLRGYSNQPQH

abundance: .
j_gene: TRBJ2-1
v_gene: TRBV2
CDR3aa: ASSIPDRYNEQF

abundance: .
j_gene: TRBJ2-1
v_gene: TRBV2
CDR3aa: ASIPGGNEQF

abundance: .
j_gene: TRBJ1-2
v_gene: TRBV6-5
CDR3aa: ASSGTDYGYT

abundance: .
j_gene: TRBJ2-7
v_gene: TRBV7-6
CDR3aa: ASSFGTTAHEQY

abundance: once
j_gene: TRBJ2-1
v_gene: TRBV9
CDR3aa: ASSETSGVYNEQF

abundance: .
j_gene: TRBJ2-1
v_gene: TRBV27
CDR3aa: ASSTALGVLNNEQF

abundance: .
j_gene: TRBJ2-1
v_gene: TRBV19
CDR3aa: ASSTTYIRELYNEQF

abundance: few
j_gene: TRBJ1-3
v_gene: TRBV4-2
CDR3aa: ASSQTTGGSGNTIY

abundance: .
j_gene: TRBJ2-7
v_gene: TRBV2
CDR3aa: ASSDGVEY

abundance: .
j_gene: TRBJ2-5
v_gene: TRBV5-8
CDR3aa: ASSPRGQASRETQY

abundance: once
j_gene: TRBJ2-4
v_gene: TRBV7-9
CDR3aa: ASSLEMRIQY

abundance: .
j_gene: TRBJ1-5
v_gene: TRBV5-4
CDR3aa: ASSLWGDRAVNSNQPQH

abundance: .
j_gene: TRBJ2-7
v_gene: TRBV9
CDR3aa: ASSGDELGQY

abundance: .
j_gene: TRBJ2-3
v_gene: TRBV7-8
CDR3aa: ASSSGVAGLFTDTQY

abundance: .
j_gene: TRBJ2-5
v_gene: TRBV7-9
CDR3aa: ASSATGPGQRETQY